The rows below give T cell receptor beta chains drawn from one sample of a study of shared clonotypes between healthy human individuals. The protocol was immunoSEQ multiplex PCR, while the TCRdb copy is restricted to in-frame clones and leaves out a portion. The sample has roughly 2.5 million clones, over 85% seen once. Sequencing was performed on naive CD4+ T cells sorted from blood. These receptors were taken from a man aged 18 to 30 in good health. Each CDR3 is given with its conserved first and last residue. D genes are given only for firm matches. Where a row states a size, it is once, few, many or the class of an expanded clone; other rows omit it.

clone_size	v_call	j_call	d_call	cdr3_aa	cdr3_nt
.	TRBV12-5	TRBJ2-2	.	CASGPLWGAGELFF	TGTGCTAGTGGCCCGTTGTGGGGGGCCGGGGAGCTGTTTTTT
.	TRBV6-1	TRBJ2-7	TRBD1	CASSGQAPPYEQYF	TGTGCCAGCAGCGGACAGGCCCCCCCCTACGAGCAGTACTTC
once	TRBV5-1	TRBJ2-3	TRBD1	CASSLRQGVRDTQYF	TGCGCCAGCAGCTTACGACAGGGGGTACGAGATACGCAGTATTTT
.	TRBV5-1	TRBJ2-1	.	CASSLAGSPGYNEQFF	TGCGCCAGCAGCTTGGCCGGGTCCCCCGGTTACAATGAGCAGTTCTTC
.	TRBV6-1	TRBJ1-3	.	CASSEHRSGNTIYF	TGTGCCAGCAGTGAACACCGCTCTGGAAACACCATATATTTT
.	TRBV29-1	TRBJ2-1	.	CSVALSYNEQFF	TGCAGCGTTGCTCTATCCTACAATGAGCAGTTCTTC
few	TRBV10-2	TRBJ2-7	.	CASSDLPYEQYF	TGCGCCAGCAGTGACTTACCCTACGAGCAGTACTTC
.	TRBV4-1	TRBJ2-3	.	CASSQKTGYPDTQYF	TGCGCCAGCAGCCAAAAAACAGGGTACCCAGATACGCAGTATTTT
.	TRBV7-6	TRBJ2-7	.	CASSLDQKPGRWYF	TGTGCCAGCAGCTTAGACCAAAAACCGGGACGATGGTACTTC
.	TRBV5-5	TRBJ1-1	.	CASSLQGINTEAFF	TGTGCCAGCAGCTTGCAGGGCATAAACACTGAAGCTTTCTTT
.	TRBV5-1	TRBJ2-5	.	CASSASPSGSSGETQYF	TGCGCCAGCAGCGCTAGCCCGTCGGGGTCAAGCGGAGAGACCCAGTACTTC
.	TRBV14	TRBJ2-2	TRBD1	CASSQTGGFDTGELFF	TGTGCCAGCAGCCAGACAGGGGGATTTGACACCGGGGAGCTGTTTTTT
.	TRBV28	TRBJ1-1	.	CASRRGQRNTEAFF	TGTGCCAGCAGGAGGGGACAACGGAACACTGAAGCTTTCTTT
.	TRBV29-1	TRBJ2-7	.	CSVEKNDWQYF	TGCAGCGTTGAGAAAAACGATTGGCAGTACTTC
.	TRBV7-8	TRBJ2-3	TRBD2	CASSHKSGDGTDTQYF	TGTGCCAGCAGCCATAAGAGCGGGGACGGGACAGATACGCAGTATTTT
.	TRBV5-6	TRBJ2-5	.	CASSLDRLWETQYF	TGTGCCAGCAGCTTGGACAGGCTATGGGAGACCCAGTACTTC
.	TRBV6-1	TRBJ1-2	.	CASTLAAYGYTF	TGTGCCAGCACCCTTGCAGCCTATGGCTACACCTTC
.	TRBV5-6	TRBJ2-4	.	CASSSPTGMGNIQYF	TGTGCCAGCAGCTCACCGACAGGAATGGGAAACATTCAGTACTTC
.	TRBV5-5	TRBJ2-7	TRBD1	CASSLARTGSSYEQYF	TGTGCCAGCAGCTTGGCCCGGACAGGAAGCTCCTACGAGCAGTACTTC
.	TRBV29-1	TRBJ1-2	TRBD1	CSGEVRDRGPYGYTF	TGCAGCGGTGAAGTGAGAGACAGGGGTCCCTATGGCTACACCTTC
.	TRBV9	TRBJ2-1	.	CASSATGSGTYNEQFF	TGTGCCAGCAGCGCAACAGGAAGCGGAACCTACAATGAGCAGTTCTTC
.	TRBV5-1	TRBJ2-5	TRBD2	CASSLVSGGAYQETQYF	TGCGCCAGCAGCTTGGTTAGCGGGGGGGCGTACCAAGAGACCCAGTACTTC
.	TRBV9	TRBJ2-1	TRBD1	CASSARQGVTSYNEQFF	TGTGCCAGCAGCGCCAGACAGGGGGTGACGTCCTACAATGAGCAGTTCTTC
.	TRBV6-1	TRBJ1-1	.	CASNPGGMNTEAFF	TGTGCCAGCAACCCGGGCGGCATGAACACTGAAGCTTTCTTT
.	TRBV2	TRBJ2-3	.	CASSIMTGRSDTQYF	TGTGCCAGCAGTATCATGACAGGGAGGTCAGATACGCAGTATTTT
.	TRBV5-8	TRBJ2-6	.	CASSLGVLLGANVLTF	TGTGCCAGCAGCTTGGGAGTCCTCCTCGGGGCCAACGTCCTGACTTTC
.	TRBV29-1	TRBJ2-3	.	CSYSDTDTQYF	TGCAGCTATTCCGACACAGATACGCAGTATTTT
.	TRBV18	TRBJ2-1	TRBD2	CASSPPLAGGSNEQFF	TGTGCCAGCTCACCACCCCTAGCGGGAGGGAGCAATGAGCAGTTCTTC
once	TRBV9	TRBJ2-1	.	CASSETTSSYNEQFF	TGTGCCAGCAGCGAGACTACCAGCTCCTACAATGAGCAGTTCTTC
.	TRBV6-5	TRBJ1-6	.	CASSSSNGANSPLHF	TGTGCCAGCAGTTCCTCCAATGGGGCGAATTCACCCCTCCACTTT
.	TRBV27	TRBJ1-5	TRBD1	CASSLKTPGTGFNQPQHF	TGTGCCAGCAGTCTAAAAACTCCCGGGACAGGATTCAATCAGCCCCAGCATTTT
.	TRBV18	TRBJ1-2	TRBD1	CASSRTGMNYGYTF	TGTGCCAGCTCAAGGACAGGGATGAACTATGGCTACACCTTC
.	TRBV7-2	TRBJ2-3	TRBD2	CASSRGLAGITSTDTQYF	TGTGCCAGCAGCCGAGGACTAGCGGGGATTACTAGCACAGATACGCAGTATTTT
.	TRBV5-1	TRBJ2-3	TRBD1	CASSLGQGGTDTQYF	TGCGCCAGCAGCCTGGGACAGGGAGGCACAGATACGCAGTATTTT
.	TRBV2	TRBJ2-5	.	CASSSIRGQETQYF	TGTGCCAGCAGTTCCATTCGTGGCCAAGAGACCCAGTACTTC
.	TRBV7-2	TRBJ1-3	.	CASSLSGNTIYF	TGTGCCAGCAGCTTATCGGGAAACACCATATATTTT
.	TRBV13	TRBJ1-1	.	CASSFPGSTEAFF	TGTGCCAGCAGCTTCCCAGGGTCTACTGAAGCTTTCTTT
.	TRBV7-2	TRBJ1-1	.	CASSLGPRAVNTEAFF	TGTGCCAGCAGCTTAGGACCTAGGGCGGTGAACACTGAAGCTTTCTTT
.	TRBV28	TRBJ2-2	.	CASSKREGPGELFF	TGTGCTAGCAGTAAAAGGGAAGGACCCGGGGAGCTGTTTTTT
.	TRBV19	TRBJ2-2	.	CASSVAGANTGELFF	TGTGCCAGTAGTGTGGCAGGGGCAAACACCGGGGAGCTGTTTTTT
few	TRBV19	TRBJ1-2	TRBD1	CASSQDRNYGYTF	TGTGCCTCAAGCCAGGACAGGAACTATGGCTACACCTTC
.	TRBV7-8	TRBJ1-5	TRBD1	CASSPAGQGWSQPQHF	TGTGCCAGCAGTCCAGCCGGACAGGGATGGAGTCAGCCCCAGCATTTT